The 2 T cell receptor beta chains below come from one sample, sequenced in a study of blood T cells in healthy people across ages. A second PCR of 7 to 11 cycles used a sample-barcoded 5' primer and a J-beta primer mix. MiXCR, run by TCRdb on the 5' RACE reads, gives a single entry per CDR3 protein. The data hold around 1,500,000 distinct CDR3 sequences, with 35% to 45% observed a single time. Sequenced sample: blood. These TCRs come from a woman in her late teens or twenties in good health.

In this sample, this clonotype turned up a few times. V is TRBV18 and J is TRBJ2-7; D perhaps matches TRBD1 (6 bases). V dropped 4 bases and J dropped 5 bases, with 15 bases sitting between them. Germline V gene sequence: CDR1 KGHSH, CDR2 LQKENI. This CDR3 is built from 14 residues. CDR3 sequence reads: CASSLSNRANEQYF. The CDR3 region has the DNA TGTGCCAGCTCACTTTCTAACAGGGCAAACGAGCAGTACTTC.

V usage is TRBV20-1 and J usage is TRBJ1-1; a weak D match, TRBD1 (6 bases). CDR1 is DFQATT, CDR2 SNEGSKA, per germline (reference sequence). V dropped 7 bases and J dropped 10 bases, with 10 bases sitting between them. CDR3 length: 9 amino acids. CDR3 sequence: CSGTGRAFF. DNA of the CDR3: TGCAGTGGAACAGGGAGAGCTTTCTTT.